Reported below is one TCR beta chain. J was trimmed by 5 bases and V by 4 bases; bases with no gene match: 4. In germline, CDR1 is LNHDA, CDR2 SQIVND (reference sequence). The CDR3 runs 14 residues. The data belong to a study of blood T cell repertoires in COVID-19. Study-wide background: The study drew acute and convalescent COVID-19 samples from the United States, Italy and Spain. Sources were T cells, B-cell-depleted T cells, or PBMCs; the material itself was cDNA or gDNA.

Authors' data handling: Reference gene primer amplification yielded estimated nucleated cell counts. Data came from immunoSEQ multiplex PCR; TCRdb stores just in-frame clones and leaves some out. The V and J calls and clone size are taken from that table; D and trimming were inferred from the DNA. The sample includes a few hundred thousand clones, more than 75% of them seen just once. Cohorts were determined from participant-reported clinical history. This TCR came from a woman between 40 and 55 years old who had recovered from COVID-19. The genes are TRBV19 and TRBJ2-1; 8 bases map to TRBD2. The sequencing input was PBMCs or T cells enriched from blood (not recorded which). The CDR3 region is CASSTSGSNNEQFF. The CDR3 region has the DNA TGTGCCAGTAGTACCAGCGGGAGTAACAATGAGCAGTTCTTC.